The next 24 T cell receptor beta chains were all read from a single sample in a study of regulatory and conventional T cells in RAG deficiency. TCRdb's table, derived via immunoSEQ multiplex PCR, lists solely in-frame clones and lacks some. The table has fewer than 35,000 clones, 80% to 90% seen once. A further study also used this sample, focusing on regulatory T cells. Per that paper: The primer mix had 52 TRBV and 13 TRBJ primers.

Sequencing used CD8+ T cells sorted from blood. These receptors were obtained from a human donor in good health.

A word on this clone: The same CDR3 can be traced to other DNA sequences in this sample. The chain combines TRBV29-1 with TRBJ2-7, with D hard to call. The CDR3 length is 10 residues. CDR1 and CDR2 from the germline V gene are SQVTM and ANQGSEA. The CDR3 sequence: CSDSLDEQYF. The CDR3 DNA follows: TGCAGTGATTCGCTGGACGAGCAGTACTTC.

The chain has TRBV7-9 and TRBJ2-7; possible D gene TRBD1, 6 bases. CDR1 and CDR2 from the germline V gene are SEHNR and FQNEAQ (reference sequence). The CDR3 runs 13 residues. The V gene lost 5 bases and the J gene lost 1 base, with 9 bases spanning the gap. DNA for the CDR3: TGTGCCAGCAGCCCCACAGGGTCCTACGAGCAGTACTTC. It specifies CASSPTGSYEQYF.

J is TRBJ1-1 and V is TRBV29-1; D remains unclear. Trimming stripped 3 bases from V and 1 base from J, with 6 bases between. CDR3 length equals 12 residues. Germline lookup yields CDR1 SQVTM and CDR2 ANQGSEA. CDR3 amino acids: CSVDSGNTEAFF. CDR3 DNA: TGCAGCGTTGATTCTGGGAACACTGAAGCTTTCTTT.

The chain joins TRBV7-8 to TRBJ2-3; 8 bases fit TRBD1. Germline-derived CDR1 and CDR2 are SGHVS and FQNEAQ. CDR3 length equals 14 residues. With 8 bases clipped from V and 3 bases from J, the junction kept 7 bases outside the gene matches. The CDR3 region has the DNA TGTGCCAGCTTGGACAGGGCGGAAACAGATACGCAGTATTTT. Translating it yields CASLDRAETDTQYF.

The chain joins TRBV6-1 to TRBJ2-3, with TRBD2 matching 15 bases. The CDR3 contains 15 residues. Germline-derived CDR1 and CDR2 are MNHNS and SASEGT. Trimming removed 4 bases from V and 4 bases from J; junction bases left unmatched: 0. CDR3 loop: CASSGTSGGADTQYF. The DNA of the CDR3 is TGTGCCAGCAGTGGGACTAGCGGGGGGGCAGATACGCAGTATTTT.

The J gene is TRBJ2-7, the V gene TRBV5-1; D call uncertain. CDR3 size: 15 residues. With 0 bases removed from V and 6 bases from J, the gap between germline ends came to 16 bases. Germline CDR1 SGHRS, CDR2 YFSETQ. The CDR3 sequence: CASSLGTSIPPEQYF. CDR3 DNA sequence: TGCGCCAGCAGCTTGGGCACCTCCATACCCCCCGAGCAGTACTTC.

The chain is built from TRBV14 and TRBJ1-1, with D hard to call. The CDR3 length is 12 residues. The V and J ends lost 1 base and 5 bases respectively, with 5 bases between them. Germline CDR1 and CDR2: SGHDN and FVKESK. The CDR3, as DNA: TGTGCCAGCAGCCAAGTTGGTACTGAAGCTTTCTTT. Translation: CASSQVGTEAFF.

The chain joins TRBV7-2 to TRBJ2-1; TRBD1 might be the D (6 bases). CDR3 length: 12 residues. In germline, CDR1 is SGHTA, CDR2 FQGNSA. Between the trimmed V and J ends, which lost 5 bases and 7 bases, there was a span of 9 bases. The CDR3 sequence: CASSLQGNEQFF. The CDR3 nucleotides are TGTGCCAGCAGCCTTCAGGGGAATGAGCAGTTCTTC. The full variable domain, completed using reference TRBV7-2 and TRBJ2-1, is GAGVSQSPSNKVTEKGKDVELRCDPISGHTALYWYRQSLGQGLEFLIYFQGNSAPDKSGLPSDRFSAERTGGSVSTLTIQRTQQEDSAVYLCASSLQGNEQFFGPGTRLTVL.

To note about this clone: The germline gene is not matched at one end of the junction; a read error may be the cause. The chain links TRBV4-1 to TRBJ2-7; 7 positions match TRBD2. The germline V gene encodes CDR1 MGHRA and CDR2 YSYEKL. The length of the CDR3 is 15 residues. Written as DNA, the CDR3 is TGCGCCGGCAGCCAAGCGTCGGGAGGCCCCCACGAGCAGTACTTC. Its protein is CAGSQASGGPHEQYF.

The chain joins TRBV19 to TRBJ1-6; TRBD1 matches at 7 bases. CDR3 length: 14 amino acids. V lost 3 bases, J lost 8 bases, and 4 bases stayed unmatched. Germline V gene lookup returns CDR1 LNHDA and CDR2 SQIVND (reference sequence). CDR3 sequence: CASSIDREYSPLHF. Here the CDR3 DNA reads TGTGCCAGTAGTATCGACAGGGAATATTCACCCCTCCACTTT.

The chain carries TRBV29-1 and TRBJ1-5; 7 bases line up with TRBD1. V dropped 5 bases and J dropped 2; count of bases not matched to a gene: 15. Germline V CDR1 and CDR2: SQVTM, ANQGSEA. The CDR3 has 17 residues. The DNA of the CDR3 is TGCAGCGTTACCGGGACAGCGGAAATATGGGGCAATCAGCCCCAGCATTTT. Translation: CSVTGTAEIWGNQPQHF.

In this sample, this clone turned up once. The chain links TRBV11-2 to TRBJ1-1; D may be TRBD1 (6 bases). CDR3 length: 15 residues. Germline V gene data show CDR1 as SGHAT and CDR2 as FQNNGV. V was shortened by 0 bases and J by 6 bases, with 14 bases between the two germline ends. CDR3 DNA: TGTGCCAGCAGCTTAGAAGGGGGAAGCCGGGCTGAAGCTTTCTTT. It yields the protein CASSLEGGSRAEAFF.

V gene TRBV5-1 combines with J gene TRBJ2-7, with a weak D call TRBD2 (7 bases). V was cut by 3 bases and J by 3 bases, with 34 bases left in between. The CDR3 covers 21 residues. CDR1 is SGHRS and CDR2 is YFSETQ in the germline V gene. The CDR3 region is CASSSPTRTAGLGGGSYEQYF. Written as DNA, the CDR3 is TGCGCCAGCAGCTCCCCGACGCGGACAGCTGGCCTTGGTGGCGGGAGCTACGAGCAGTACTTC.

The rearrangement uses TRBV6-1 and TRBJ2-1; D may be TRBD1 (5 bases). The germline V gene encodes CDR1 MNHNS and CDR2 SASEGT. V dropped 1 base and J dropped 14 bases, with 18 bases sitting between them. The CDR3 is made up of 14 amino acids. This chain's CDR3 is CASSEVWGKPAEFF. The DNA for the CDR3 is TGTGCCAGCAGTGAAGTATGGGGCAAACCGGCGGAGTTCTTC.

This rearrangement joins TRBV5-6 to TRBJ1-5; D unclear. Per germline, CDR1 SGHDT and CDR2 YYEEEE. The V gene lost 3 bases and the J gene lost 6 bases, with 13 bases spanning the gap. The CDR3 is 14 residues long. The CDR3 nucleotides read TGTGCCAGCAGCTCTTTTATGGGGAGTCAGCCCCAGCATTTT. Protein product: CASSSFMGSQPQHF.

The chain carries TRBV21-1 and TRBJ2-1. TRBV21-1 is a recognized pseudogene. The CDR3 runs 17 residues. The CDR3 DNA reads TGTGCCAGCAGCCCCCCCCGATCAAGGGACGAGAACAATGAGCAGTTCTTC. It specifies CASSPPRSRDENNEQFF.

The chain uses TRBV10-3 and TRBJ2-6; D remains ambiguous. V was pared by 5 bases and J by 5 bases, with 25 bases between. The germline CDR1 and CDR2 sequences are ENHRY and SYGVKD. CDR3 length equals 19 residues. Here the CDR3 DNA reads TGTGCCATCAGTTCACGACTCTGTAAGATACAAAGTCGGGCCAACGTCCTGACTTTC. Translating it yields CAISSRLCKIQSRANVLTF.

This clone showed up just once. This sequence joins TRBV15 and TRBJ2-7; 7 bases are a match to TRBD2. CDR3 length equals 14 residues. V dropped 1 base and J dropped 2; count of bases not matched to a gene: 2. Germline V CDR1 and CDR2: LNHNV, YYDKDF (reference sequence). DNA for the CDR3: TGTGCCACCAGCAGAGGGGCGGGGGCCTACGAGCAGTACTTC. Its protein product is CATSRGAGAYEQYF. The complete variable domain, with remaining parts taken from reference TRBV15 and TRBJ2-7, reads DAMVIQNPRYQVTQFGKPVTLSCSQTLNHNVMYWYQQKSSQAPKLLFHYYDKDFNNEADTPDNFQSRRPNTSFCFLDIRSPGLGDTAMYLCATSRGAGAYEQYFGPGTRLTVT.

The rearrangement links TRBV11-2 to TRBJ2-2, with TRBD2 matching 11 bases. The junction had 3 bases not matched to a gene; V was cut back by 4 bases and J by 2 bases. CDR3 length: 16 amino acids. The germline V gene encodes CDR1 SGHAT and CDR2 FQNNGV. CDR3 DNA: TGTGCCAGCAGCTCGACTAGCGGGGATAACACCGGGGAGCTGTTTTTT. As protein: CASSSTSGDNTGELFF.

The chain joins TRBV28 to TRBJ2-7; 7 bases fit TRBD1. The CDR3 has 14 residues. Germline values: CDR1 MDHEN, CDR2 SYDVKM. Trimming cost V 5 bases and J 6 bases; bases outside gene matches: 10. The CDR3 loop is CASSALDRASEQYF. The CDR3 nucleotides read TGTGCCAGCAGTGCCCTCGACAGGGCGTCCGAGCAGTACTTC.

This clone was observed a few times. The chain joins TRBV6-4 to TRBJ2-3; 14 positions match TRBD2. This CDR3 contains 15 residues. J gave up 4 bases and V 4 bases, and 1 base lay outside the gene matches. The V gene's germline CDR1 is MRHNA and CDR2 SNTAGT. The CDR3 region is CASSGLAGGPDTQYF. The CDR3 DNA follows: TGTGCCAGCAGTGGACTAGCGGGGGGGCCAGATACGCAGTATTTT.

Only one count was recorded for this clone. DNA for the CDR3: TGTGCCAGCAGCAAAGGGGGGGAGCGGGAGAGGACCTACGAGCAGTACTTC. This codes for CASSKGGERERTYEQYF. The J gene is TRBJ2-7, the V gene TRBV21-1; the D call of TRBD2 is as the table states it, not checked on the DNA. TRBV21-1 is a documented pseudogene. The CDR3 runs 17 residues.

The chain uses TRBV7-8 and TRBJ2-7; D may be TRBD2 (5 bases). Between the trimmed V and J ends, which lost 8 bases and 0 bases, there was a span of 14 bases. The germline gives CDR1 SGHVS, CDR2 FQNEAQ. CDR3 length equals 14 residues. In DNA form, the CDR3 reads TGTGCCAGCGGGGAGAGGGCTAGCTCCTACGAGCAGTACTTC. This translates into CASGERASSYEQYF.

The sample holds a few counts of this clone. CDR3 sequence reads: CASSDPTGLEQYF. In DNA form, the CDR3 reads TGTGCCAGTAGTGACCCCACTGGGCTGGAGCAGTACTTC. The chain is built from TRBV19 and TRBJ2-7; D uncertain. Germline CDR1 LNHDA, CDR2 SQIVND (reference sequence). Trimming shortened V by 5 bases and J by 7 bases, and 15 bases separated the two germline ends. CDR3 length equals 13 residues.